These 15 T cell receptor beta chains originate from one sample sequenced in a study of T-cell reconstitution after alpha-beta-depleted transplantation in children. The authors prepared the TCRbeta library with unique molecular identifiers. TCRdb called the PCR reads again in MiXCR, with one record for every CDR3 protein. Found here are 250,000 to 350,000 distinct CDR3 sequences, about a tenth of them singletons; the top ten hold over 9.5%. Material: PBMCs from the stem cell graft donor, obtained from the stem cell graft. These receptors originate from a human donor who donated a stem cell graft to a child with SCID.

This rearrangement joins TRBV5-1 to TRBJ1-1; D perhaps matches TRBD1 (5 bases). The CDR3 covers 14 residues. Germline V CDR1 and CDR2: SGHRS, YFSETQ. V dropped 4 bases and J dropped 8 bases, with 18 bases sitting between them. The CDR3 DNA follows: TGCGCCAGCAGCGCGGCCGGAAGGCAGGGCGAAGCTTTCTTT. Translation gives CASSAAGRQGEAFF.

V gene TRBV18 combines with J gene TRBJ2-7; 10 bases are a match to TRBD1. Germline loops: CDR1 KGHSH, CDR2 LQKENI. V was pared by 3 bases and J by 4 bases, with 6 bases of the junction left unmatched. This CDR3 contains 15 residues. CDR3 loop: CASSPNGQGVYEQYF. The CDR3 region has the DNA TGTGCCAGCTCACCGAACGGACAGGGGGTGTACGAGCAGTACTTC.

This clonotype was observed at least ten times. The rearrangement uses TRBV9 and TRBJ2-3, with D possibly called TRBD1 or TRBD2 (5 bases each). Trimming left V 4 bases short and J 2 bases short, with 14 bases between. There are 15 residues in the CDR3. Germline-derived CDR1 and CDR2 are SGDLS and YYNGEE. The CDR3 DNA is TGTGCCAGCAGCTATGGGGGAGCAAACACAGATACGCAGTATTTT. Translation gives CASSYGGANTDTQYF.

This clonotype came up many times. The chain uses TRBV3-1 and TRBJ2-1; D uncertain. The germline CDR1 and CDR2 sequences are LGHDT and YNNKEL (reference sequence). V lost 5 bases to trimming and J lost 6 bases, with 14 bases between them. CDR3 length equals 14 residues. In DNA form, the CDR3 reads TGTGCCAGCAGCTTCAGTGTTTTTGGCAATGAGCAGTTCTTC. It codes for CASSFSVFGNEQFF.

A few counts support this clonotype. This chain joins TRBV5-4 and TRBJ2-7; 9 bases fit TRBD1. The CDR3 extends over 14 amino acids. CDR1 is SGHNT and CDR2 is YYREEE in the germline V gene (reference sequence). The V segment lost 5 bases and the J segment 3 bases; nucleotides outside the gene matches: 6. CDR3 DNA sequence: TGTGCCAGCAGGGCCCGGGACAGGGACTACGAGCAGTACTTC. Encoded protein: CASRARDRDYEQYF.

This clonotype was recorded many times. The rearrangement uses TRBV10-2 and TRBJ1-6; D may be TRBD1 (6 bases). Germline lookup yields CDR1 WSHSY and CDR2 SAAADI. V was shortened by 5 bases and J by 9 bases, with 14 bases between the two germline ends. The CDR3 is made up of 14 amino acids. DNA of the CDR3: TGCGCCAGCAGTCTCGGGGGGGCGAGTTCACCCCTCCACTTT. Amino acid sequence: CASSLGGASSPLHF.

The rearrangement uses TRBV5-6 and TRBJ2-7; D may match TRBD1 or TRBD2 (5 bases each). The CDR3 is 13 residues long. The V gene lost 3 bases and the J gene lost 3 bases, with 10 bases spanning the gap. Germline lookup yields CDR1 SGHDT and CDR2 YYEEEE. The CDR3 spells CASSSGRFYEQYF. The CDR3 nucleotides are TGTGCCAGCAGCTCGGGACGGTTCTACGAGCAGTACTTC.

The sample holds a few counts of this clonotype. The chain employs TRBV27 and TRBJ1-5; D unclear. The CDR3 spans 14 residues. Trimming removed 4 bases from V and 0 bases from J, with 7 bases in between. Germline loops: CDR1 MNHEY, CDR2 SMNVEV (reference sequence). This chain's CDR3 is CASSSINSNQPQHF. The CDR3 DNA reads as TGTGCCAGCAGTTCCATTAATAGCAATCAGCCCCAGCATTTT.

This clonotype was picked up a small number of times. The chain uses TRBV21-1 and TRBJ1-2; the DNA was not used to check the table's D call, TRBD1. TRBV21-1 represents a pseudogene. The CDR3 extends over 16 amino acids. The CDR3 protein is CASSKALSGVLYGYTF. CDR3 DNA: TGTGCCAGCAGCAAAGCGCTTTCAGGGGTCCTCTATGGCTACACCTTC.

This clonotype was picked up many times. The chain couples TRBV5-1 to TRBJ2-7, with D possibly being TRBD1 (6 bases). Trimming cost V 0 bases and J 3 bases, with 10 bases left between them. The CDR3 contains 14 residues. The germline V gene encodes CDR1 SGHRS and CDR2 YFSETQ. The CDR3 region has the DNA TGCGCCAGCAGCTTGGCCGGGACAATCTACGAGCAGTACTTC. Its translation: CASSLAGTIYEQYF.

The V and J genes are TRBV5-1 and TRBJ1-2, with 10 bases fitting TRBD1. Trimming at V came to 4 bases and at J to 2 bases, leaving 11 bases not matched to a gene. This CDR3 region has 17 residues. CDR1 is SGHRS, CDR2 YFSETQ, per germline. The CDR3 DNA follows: TGCGCCAGCAGCACTGGGGACGGACAGGGGGGAAACTATGGCTACACCTTC. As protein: CASSTGDGQGGNYGYTF.

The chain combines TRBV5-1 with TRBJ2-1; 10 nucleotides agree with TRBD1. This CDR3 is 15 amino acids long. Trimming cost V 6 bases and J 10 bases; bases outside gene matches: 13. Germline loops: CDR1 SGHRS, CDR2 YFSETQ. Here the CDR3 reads CASTPPGQGSQEQFF. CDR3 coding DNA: TGCGCCAGCACCCCTCCGGGACAGGGGTCTCAGGAGCAGTTCTTC.

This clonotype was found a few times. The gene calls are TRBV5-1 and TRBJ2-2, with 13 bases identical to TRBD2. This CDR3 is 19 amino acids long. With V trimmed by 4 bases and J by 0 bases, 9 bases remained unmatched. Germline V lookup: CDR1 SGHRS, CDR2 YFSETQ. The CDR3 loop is CASSIGLAGASANTGELFF. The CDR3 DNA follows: TGCGCCAGCAGCATCGGACTAGCGGGGGCATCCGCGAACACCGGGGAGCTGTTTTTT.

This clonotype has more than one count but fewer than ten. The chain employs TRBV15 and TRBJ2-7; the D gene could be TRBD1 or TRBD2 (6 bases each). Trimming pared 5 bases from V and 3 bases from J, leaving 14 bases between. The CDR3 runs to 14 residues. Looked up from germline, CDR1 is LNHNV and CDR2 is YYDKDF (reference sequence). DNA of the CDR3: TGTGCCACCAGCCAACGGGGGCAGGGCTACGAGCAGTACTTC. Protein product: CATSQRGQGYEQYF.

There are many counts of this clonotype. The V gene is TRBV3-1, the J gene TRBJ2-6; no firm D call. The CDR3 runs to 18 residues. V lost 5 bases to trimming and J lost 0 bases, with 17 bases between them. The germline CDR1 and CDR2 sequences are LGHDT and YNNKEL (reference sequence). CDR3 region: CASSYGINPRSGANVLTF. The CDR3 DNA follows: TGTGCCAGCAGCTATGGGATAAACCCACGCTCTGGGGCCAACGTCCTGACTTTC.